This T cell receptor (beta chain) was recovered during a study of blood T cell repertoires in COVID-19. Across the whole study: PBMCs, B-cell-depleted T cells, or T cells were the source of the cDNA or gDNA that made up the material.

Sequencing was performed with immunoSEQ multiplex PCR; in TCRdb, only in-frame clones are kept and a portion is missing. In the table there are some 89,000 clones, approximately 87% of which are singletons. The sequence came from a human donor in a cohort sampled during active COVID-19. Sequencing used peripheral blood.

CDR3 region: CASSLGGASGRLDEQYF. Here the CDR3 DNA reads TGTGCCAGCAGCTTGGGCGGGGCTAGCGGGAGGTTGGACGAGCAGTACTTC. The chain carries TRBV5-4 and TRBJ2-7; 11 nucleotides line up with TRBD2. J was trimmed by 5 bases and V by 0 bases; bases with no gene match: 10. This CDR3 region has 17 residues. The germline V gene encodes CDR1 SGHNT and CDR2 YYREEE (reference sequence). Full variable domain (rest looked up from reference TRBV5-4 and TRBJ2-7): ETGVTQSPTHLIKTRGQQVTLRCSSQSGHNTVSWYQQALGQGPQFIFQYYREEENGRGNFPPRFSGLQFPNYSSELNVNALELDDSALYLCASSLGGASGRLDEQYFGPGTRLTVT.